This T cell receptor (beta chain) was documented in a study of cytomegalovirus exposure and HLA in healthy donors (dated by TCRdb to 2016 to 2017). Regarding the complete study: An earlier analysis of roughly 500 of the donors reported 250 to 300 Gb of sequence data and about 100 million unique TCR beta sequences from 190 million or so T cells. The aim of the study was to test whether cataloging public T cell receptors could identify signatures of past pathogen exposure. A separate validation cohort of over 95 different subjects was used in addition to the approximately 700-subject first cohort. The study profiled the T cell repertoires of 666 subjects by immunosequencing and related them to cytomegalovirus serostatus. HLA typing covered class I and class II loci at four-digit resolution. In a later genetic analysis, genome-wide SNP genotypes for 398 of the 666 donors were used, and that subset was treated as a discovery cohort. Because of strong linkage in the cohort, a few DR-DQ haplotypes were treated as single units for association and clustering. An earlier analysis of nearly 600 of the donors applied high-throughput TCR beta sequencing to assess whether each TCR beta V gene segment acted as functional or pseudogenic. Among some 410 genotyped donors of the cohort, an average of approximately 220,000 unique TCR beta nucleotide sequences was sequenced per donor, of which 15% to 20% were non-productive. In a later analysis, previously published TCR beta repertoires from hundreds of donors were re-analyzed and high-resolution HLA genotyping was added so that TCR occurrence patterns could be studied. Typing coverage varied by locus: roughly 620-640 donors for A, B, C, DRB1 and DQB1; approximately 560 for DQA1; approximately 570 for DPA1; about 450 for DPB1. Around 320 gigabases of sequencing data and approximately 93 million unique TCR sequences were included in an early release covering about 700 HLA-typed donors. High-throughput TCR immunosequencing, statistical association of individual TCRs with disease status, and machine learning were combined to predict cytomegalovirus infection status. All discovery cohort repertoires had been generated using a single sequencing platform. The later analysis used no new phenotypic data to find candidate immune exposures, relying instead on TCR beta sequences and their occurrence across donors. Donor age, sex, ethnicity and CMV serostatus were compiled together with the repertoire data. The genetic ancestry cluster associated with self-reported Caucasian donors included roughly four fifths of the roughly 410 genotyped donors.

What the research found in general, with its limitations: Because some donors lacked HLA typing at each locus, the association tests relied only on the typed subset. For the cohort, immune exposure information was limited to CMV serostatus. A later analysis associated about 17,000 TCR beta sequences with specific HLA alleles at a false discovery rate of 0.05. A few of the identified cytomegalovirus-associated TCR beta chains were confirmed in vitro to be specific for cytomegalovirus antigens. Seventeen rarely observed V segments, including chromosome 9 orphons, were excluded from the earlier analysis of several hundred of the donors because counts were too low. Because the 87-base-pair reads could not distinguish some IMGT-functional V segments, including TRBV6-2 and TRBV6-3, those segments were excluded. An association between a missense DCLRE1C variant and V-gene and J-gene trimming of TCR beta chains was found in a later genetic analysis and replicated in an independent cohort. The cohort was sequenced for TCR beta chains only, and without alpha or paired-chain data the features that could be detected were limited. A later analysis found that HLA-associated TCR beta chains were more clonally expanded and had lower generation probabilities than equally common non-associated chains. The study listed 150 to 200 TCR beta chains as associated with cytomegalovirus. A cluster of highly shared sequence variants was judged likely to represent a technical artifact of the sequencing pipeline. In a later analysis, the rate of TCR association differed among HLA loci, with DRB1 alleles having the most associated TCRs and HLA-C alleles having the fewest. Correlated functional status among segregating V segments might be attributable to linkage disequilibrium, but an unknown experimental factor could not be ruled out. Most TCR sequences were observed very rarely across donors, whereas some public TCRs were present in many individuals. In an earlier analysis of around 500 of the donors, most TCR beta V segments appeared in productive rearrangements about 87% or about 30% of the time, broadly matching IMGT annotations. Sequencing depth was assumed to be roughly uniform across donors in the presence/absence analyses, though that assumption may not hold. The classifier was reported to diagnose cytomegalovirus status with high specificity and sensitivity in both the original and validation cohorts. In a later genetic analysis, fewer N-insertions in productive TCRs were reported among donors in an Asian-associated ancestry cluster than the approximately 630-donor mean. In a later analysis, most CMV-associated TCR beta chains were found to appear HLA-restricted, with HLA associations seemingly driven largely by CMV exposure. A later analysis reported that several top co-occurrence clusters appeared linked to parvovirus B19, influenza, CMV and Epstein-Barr virus. A further reported finding was that TCR beta sequences accurately predicted the HLA-A and HLA-B alleles for most subjects in the first cohort. According to the authors, the approach could potentially be generalized to other disease states and immunological phenotypes. When HLA alleles, especially DR and DQ, strongly co-occurred, attributing TCR associations to individual alleles was difficult.

In total, fewer than 750 healthy bone marrow donors made up the cohort. At the time of sampling, all cohort members were nominally healthy, though unrecorded immune exposures were likely present. The donor tested CMV seropositive and was one of the 289 seropositive cohort members. A peripheral blood sample was provided by each donor, and peripheral blood mononuclear cells were used for TCR beta sequencing. Genomic DNA extraction from the blood cell samples was performed with the Qiagen DNeasy Blood Extraction Kit. The method behind the library was the immunoSEQ multiplex PCR assay. A mixture of 60 forward primers for TCR Vbeta segments and 13 reverse primers for TCR Jbeta segments was used in the multiplex PCR. Amplification of the CDR3 region of rearranged TCR beta genes was performed with a multiplex PCR assay on genomic DNA. Amplified TCR beta libraries were sequenced as 87-base-pair reads on the Illumina HiSeq System. The paper's processing steps were these. A later analysis tallied around 87 million unique TCR beta chains across the 666 repertoires, and around 10 million of those chains were shared by two or more donors. A nearest-neighbor algorithm error-corrected the raw reads and collapsed the reads into unique sequences, merging closely related sequences to remove PCR and sequencing errors. To assign V, D and J gene segments, CDR3 sequences were aligned to IMGT reference sequences. For a sequence to be retained, a match of at least six nucleotides was required to both a V gene segment and a J gene segment. A rearrangement was called productive if the CDR3 had no stop codons and remained in frame with V and J, and every other rearrangement was called non-productive. CDR3 was defined by IMGT convention, running from the second conserved V-encoded cysteine to the conserved J-encoded phenylalanine. The earlier analysis of some 550 of the donors excluded any sequence lacking an unambiguous match to a single V gene segment. In an earlier analysis of 450 to 700 of the donors, V segments were called functional above 56.7% productive rearrangements and were called segregating when the between-donor standard deviation exceeded 5%. A statistical classification framework was built for diagnosing cytomegalovirus status from the catalog of TCR beta chain sequences. In a later analysis, TCR nucleotide sequences were compared against IMGT/GENE-DB human TR gene sequences so that V and J genes could be assigned. In a later analysis, CDR3 sequences and most-parsimonious VDJ recombination scenarios were assigned using the TCRdist pipeline. In a later analysis, every TCR beta chain was defined by the combination of its CDR3 amino acid sequence and its V-gene family, and reads without a unique V-gene family were dropped. To address suspected cross-contamination and a sequencing artifact, a later analysis removed 592 highly shared, low-generation-probability nucleotide sequences. A later analysis calculated a clonal expansion index for each public chain from normalized within-repertoire ranks of inferred template counts. A later analysis computed generation probabilities with a VDJ recombination model fitted to out-of-frame rearrangements, and checked the results against IGoR. A later analysis scored TCR-TCR, TCR-HLA and TCR-CMV co-occurrence with hypergeometric tests, applying a repertoire-size bias correction to TCR pairs. In a later analysis, false discovery rates were estimated by permuting HLA or CMV assignments 20 times. A later analysis grouped co-occurring TCRs with DBSCAN, adding TCRdist sequence similarity when clustering within HLA-allele-positive subsets. Repertoires with fewer than 30,000 or more than 120,000 public chains, plus five repertoires with anomalous nucleotide sharing, were excluded from co-occurrence clustering. TCRdb re-hosts the immuneACCESS table, in-frame sequences only. Its copies lack some clones; in the studies checked, an unresolved V gene accounts for under half of them, and the cause for the rest is not known. That table supplies the V and J calls and clone size; D and trimming were determined from the DNA. In all, the sample holds 150,000 to 200,000 clones, and over 60% of those were seen once. Around 15% of the sample lies in the top ten.

A word on this clone: What this receptor recognizes is not known. Per-nucleotide qualities are absent, and no much larger clonotype sits a single base away.

Taken from cysteine to phenylalanine, the CDR3 has 13 residues. Solely the CDR3 DNA is kept, with 39 bases framed from the first base. At the junction V is shortened by 5 bases and J by 4 bases, with 11 bases in between. The germline V gene gives CDR1 as MNHEY and CDR2 as SVGAGI. The rearrangement joined TRBV6-5 to TRBJ1-2, and perhaps TRBD1 as D gene, on 5 matching bases. The sample consisted of PBMCs. This clonotype was obtained from a man aged 45-65 years in good health and CMV-seropositive. The DNA reads TGTGCCAGCAGTGAAAGGGGTTCCTATGGCTACACCTTC. It translates as CASSERGSYGYTF.